Sequencing of this T cell receptor (beta chain) was carried out in a study of spatial heterogeneity in lung cancer. Whole-study findings and limits: Mutation tallies in tumors tracked expanded intratumoral alpha and beta TCR counts.

Germline V gives CDR1 MDHEN, CDR2 SYDVKM. The CDR3 runs 16 residues. Trimming took 6 bases from V and 4 from J; bases not matched to a gene: 11. TCRdb reanalysed the 5' RACE reads using MiXCR and keeps one entry per CDR3 protein. The data contain 12,000 or so distinct CDR3 sequences, roughly 13% of them singletons. Note on this clonotype: Antigen unknown.

Time point of the sample: sample taken at primary tumor resection. V gene TRBV28 combines with J gene TRBJ2-5, with 10 bases identical to TRBD2. This receptor was obtained from a male donor with early-stage non-small cell lung cancer. The sample here was lung tumor tissue, taken at surgery. The CDR3: CASSPRERGGIETQYF. CDR3 nucleotides: TGTGCCAGCAGCCCAAGGGAGCGGGGGGGCATAGAGACCCAGTACTTC.